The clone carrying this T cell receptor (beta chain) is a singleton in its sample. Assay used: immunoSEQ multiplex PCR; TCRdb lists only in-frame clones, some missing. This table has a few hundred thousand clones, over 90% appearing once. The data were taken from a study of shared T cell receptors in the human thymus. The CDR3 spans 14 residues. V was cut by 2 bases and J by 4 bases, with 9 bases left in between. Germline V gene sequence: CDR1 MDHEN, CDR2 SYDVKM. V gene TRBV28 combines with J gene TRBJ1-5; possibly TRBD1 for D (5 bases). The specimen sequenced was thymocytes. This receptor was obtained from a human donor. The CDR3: CASSLGGANQPQHF. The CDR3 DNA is TGTGCCAGCAGTTTAGGGGGTGCTAATCAGCCCCAGCATTTT. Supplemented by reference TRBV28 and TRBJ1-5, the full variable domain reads DVKVTQSSRYLVKRTGEKVFLECVQDMDHENMFWYRQDPGLGLRLIYFSYDVKMKEKGDIPEGYSVSREKKERFSLILESASTNQTSMYLCASSLGGANQPQHFGDGTRLSIL.